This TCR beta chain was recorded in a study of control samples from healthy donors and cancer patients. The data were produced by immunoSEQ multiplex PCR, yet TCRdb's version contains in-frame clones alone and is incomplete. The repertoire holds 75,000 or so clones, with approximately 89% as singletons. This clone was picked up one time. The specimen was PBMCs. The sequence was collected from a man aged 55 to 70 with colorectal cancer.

The CDR3 DNA reads as TGTGCCAGCTCACGAGTTGACCTGGAAGACACCATATATTTT. Translation gives CASSRVDLEDTIYF. The chain has TRBV18 and TRBJ1-3; D gene uncertain. V lost 4 bases to trimming and J lost 8 bases, with 15 bases between them. This CDR3 is 14 amino acids long. The germline V gene encodes CDR1 KGHSH and CDR2 LQKENI.